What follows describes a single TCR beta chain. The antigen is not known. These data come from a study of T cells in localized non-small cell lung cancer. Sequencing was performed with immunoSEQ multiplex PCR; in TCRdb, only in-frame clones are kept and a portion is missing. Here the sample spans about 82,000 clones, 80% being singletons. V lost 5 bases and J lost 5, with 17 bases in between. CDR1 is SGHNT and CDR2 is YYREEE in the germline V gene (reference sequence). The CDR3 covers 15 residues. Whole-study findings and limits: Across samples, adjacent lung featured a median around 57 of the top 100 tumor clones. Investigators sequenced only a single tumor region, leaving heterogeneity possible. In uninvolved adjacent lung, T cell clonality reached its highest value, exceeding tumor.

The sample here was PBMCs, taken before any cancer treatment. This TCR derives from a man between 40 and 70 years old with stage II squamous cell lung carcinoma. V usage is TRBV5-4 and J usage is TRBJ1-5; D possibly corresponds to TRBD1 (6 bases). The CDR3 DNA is TGTGCCAGCAGTTCCCAGCCAGGGGAGGATCAGCCCCAGCATTTT. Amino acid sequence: CASSSQPGEDQPQHF.